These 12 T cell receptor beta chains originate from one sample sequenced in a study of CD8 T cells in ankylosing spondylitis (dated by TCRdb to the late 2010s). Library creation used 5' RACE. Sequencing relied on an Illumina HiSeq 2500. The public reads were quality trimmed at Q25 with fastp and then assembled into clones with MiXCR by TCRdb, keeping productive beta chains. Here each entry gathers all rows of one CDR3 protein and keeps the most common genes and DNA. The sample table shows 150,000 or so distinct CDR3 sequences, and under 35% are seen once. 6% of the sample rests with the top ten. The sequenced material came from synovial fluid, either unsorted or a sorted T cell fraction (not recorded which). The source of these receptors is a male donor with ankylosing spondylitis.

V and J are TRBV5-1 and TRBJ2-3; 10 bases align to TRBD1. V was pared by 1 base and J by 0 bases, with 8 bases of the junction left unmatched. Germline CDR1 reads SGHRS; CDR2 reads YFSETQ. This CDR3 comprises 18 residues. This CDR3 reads CASSLPGTGAPSTDTQYF. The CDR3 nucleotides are TGCGCCAGCAGCTTGCCCGGGACAGGGGCCCCTAGCACAGATACGCAGTATTTT.

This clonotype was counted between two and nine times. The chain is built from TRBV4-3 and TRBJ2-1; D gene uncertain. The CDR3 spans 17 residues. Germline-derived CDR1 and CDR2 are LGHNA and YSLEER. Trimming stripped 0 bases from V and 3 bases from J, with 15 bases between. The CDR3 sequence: CASSQDRAGLFYNEQFF. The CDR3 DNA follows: TGCGCCAGCAGCCAAGATCGGGCCGGGCTGTTCTACAATGAGCAGTTCTTC.

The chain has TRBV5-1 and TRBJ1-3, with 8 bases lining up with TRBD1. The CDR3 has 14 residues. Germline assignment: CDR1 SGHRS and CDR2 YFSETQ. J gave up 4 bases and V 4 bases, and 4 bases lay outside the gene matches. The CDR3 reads CASSSGTGGNTIYF. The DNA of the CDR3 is TGCGCCAGCAGCAGCGGGACAGGCGGAAACACCATATATTTT.

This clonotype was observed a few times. In nucleotides, the CDR3 is TGTGCCAGTACCAAGGGGACAGGGGGGAACACTGAAGCTTTCTTT. Residues: CASTKGTGGNTEAFF. V usage is TRBV19 and J usage is TRBJ1-1, with 11 bases identical to TRBD1. The CDR3 contains 15 residues. The junction had 5 bases not matched to a gene; V was cut back by 7 bases and J by 1 base. In germline, CDR1 is LNHDA, CDR2 SQIVND (reference sequence).

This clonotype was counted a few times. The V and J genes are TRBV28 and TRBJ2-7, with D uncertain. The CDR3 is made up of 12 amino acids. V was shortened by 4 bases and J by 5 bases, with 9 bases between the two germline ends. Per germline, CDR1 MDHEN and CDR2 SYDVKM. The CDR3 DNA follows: TGTGCCAGCAGTTCCACCATACACGAGCAGTACTTC. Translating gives CASSSTIHEQYF.

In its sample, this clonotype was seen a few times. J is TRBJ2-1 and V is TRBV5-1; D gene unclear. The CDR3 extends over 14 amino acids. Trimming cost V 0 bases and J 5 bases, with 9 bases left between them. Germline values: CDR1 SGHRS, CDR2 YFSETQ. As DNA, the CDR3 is TGCGCCAGCAGCTTGGATGCAGCCAACAATGAGCAGTTCTTC. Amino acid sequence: CASSLDAANNEQFF.

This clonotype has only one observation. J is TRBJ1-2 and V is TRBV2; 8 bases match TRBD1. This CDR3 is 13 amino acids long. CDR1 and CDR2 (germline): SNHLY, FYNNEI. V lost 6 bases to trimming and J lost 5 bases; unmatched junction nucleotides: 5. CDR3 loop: CASRAGTGYGYTF. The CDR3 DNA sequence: TGTGCCAGCAGGGCCGGGACAGGTTATGGCTACACCTTC.

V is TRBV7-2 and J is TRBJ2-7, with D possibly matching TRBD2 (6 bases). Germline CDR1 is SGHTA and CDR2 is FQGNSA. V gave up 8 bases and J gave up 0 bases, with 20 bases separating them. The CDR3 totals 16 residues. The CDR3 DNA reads TGTGCCAGCGTCCCCCGGGGGAACCTCTACTCCTACGAGCAGTACTTC. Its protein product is CASVPRGNLYSYEQYF.

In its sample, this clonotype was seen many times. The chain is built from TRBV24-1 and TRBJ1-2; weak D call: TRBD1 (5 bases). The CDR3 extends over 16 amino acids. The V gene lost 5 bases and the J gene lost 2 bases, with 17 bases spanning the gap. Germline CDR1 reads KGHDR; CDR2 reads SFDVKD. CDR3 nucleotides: TGTGCCACCAGTGCCGGTCCGGGGCTGAACAACTATGGCTACACCTTC. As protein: CATSAGPGLNNYGYTF.

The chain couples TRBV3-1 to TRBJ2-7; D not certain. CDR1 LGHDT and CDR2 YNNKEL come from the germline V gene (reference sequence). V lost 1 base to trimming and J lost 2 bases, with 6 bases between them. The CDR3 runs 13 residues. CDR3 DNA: TGTGCCAGCAGCCAAGGAGTTACCTACGAGCAGTACTTC. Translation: CASSQGVTYEQYF.

CDR3 coding DNA: TGTGCCAGCAGAAGGGACAGAGCAAATTCACCCCTCCACTTT. Amino acids: CASRRDRANSPLHF. The chain combines TRBV6-1 with TRBJ1-6, with 7 bases matching TRBD1. The CDR3 consists of 14 residues. The J segment lost 7 bases and the V segment lost 6 bases, leaving 6 bases of the junction unmatched. The germline V gene encodes CDR1 MNHNS and CDR2 SASEGT.

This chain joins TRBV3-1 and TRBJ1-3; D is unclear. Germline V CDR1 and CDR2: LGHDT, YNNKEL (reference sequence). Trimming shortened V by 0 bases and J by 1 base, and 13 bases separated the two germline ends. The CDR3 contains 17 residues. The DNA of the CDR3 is TGTGCCAGCAGCCAAGAGATGTCCTGGCAATCTGGAAACACCATATATTTT. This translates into CASSQEMSWQSGNTIYF.